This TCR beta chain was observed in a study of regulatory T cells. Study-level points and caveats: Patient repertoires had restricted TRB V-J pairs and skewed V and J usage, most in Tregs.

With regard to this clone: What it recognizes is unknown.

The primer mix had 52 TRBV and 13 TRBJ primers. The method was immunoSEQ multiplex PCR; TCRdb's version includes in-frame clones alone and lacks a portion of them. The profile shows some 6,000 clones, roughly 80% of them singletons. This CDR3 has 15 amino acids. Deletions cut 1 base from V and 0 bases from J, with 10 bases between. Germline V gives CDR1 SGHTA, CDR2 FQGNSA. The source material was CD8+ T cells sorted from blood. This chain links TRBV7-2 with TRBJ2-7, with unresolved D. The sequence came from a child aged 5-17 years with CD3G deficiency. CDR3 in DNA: TGTGCCAGCAGCTTAGGTTCCTACAACTCCTACGAGCAGTACTTC. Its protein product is CASSLGSYNSYEQYF.